A single sample is the source of the 19 T cell receptor beta chains below, sequenced in a study of T cells in Graves' hyperthyroidism and ophthalmopathy (dated by TCRdb to between 2019 and 2020). Library preparation employed multiplex PCR. The sequencing machine was an Illumina HiSeq 2000. The TCR beta CDR3 regions were amplified from RNA transcripts. A first-round RT-PCR of the TCR CDR3 used the HTBI primer set with the Qiagen OneStep RT-PCR kit. Through fastp at Q25 and MiXCR, TCRdb rebuilt clones from the public reads, retaining in-frame beta chains. When rows share a CDR3 protein, they turn into one entry using the most common DNA and genes. The sample table holds some 360,000 distinct CDR3 sequences, of which approximately 15% were seen once. The ten biggest clones cover 11% of the sample. Sample: blood. The source is a woman aged 55-69 years with Graves' hyperthyroidism.

This clonotype was detected many times. The chain uses TRBV5-1 and TRBJ1-1; tentatively, D is TRBD1 (5 bases). Trimming took off 0 bases at V and 7 bases at J, with 13 bases between the two ends. The V gene's germline CDR1 is SGHRS and CDR2 YFSETQ. The CDR3 consists of 14 residues. CDR3 amino acids: CASSLGQSMGEAFF. Here the CDR3 DNA reads TGCGCCAGCAGCTTGGGACAGTCTATGGGTGAAGCTTTCTTT.

This clonotype was counted many times. V usage is TRBV5-1 and J usage is TRBJ2-3; D call uncertain. The CDR3 covers 15 residues. Trimming left V 0 bases short and J 2 bases short, with 10 bases between. The germline V gene encodes CDR1 SGHRS and CDR2 YFSETQ. The CDR3 protein is CASSLGETLTDTQYF. CDR3 in DNA: TGCGCCAGCAGCTTGGGGGAAACCCTCACAGATACGCAGTATTTT.

This chain connects TRBV30 to TRBJ1-1; 9 nucleotides align to TRBD1. Germline lookup yields CDR1 GTSNPN and CDR2 SVGIG (reference sequence). V lost 2 bases to trimming and J lost 5 bases; unmatched junction nucleotides: 9. The CDR3 is made up of 15 amino acids. CDR3 sequence: CAWSNTGTGRTEAFF. In nucleotides, the CDR3 is TGTGCCTGGAGTAACACCGGGACAGGGAGGACTGAAGCTTTCTTT.

This clonotype was picked up many times. The chain combines TRBV7-8 with TRBJ2-5; D remains unclear. From germline, CDR1 is SGHVS and CDR2 FQNEAQ. The CDR3 length is 14 residues. V was trimmed by 7 bases and J by 1 base, leaving 13 bases between them. The CDR3 protein is CASTPRGRQETQYF. The CDR3 DNA follows: TGTGCCAGCACCCCCCGCGGCCGCCAAGAGACCCAGTACTTC.

This chain links TRBV2 with TRBJ1-1; 7 bases map to TRBD1. CDR3 length equals 14 residues. Trimming took 7 bases from V and 2 from J; bases not matched to a gene: 7. The germline V gene has CDR1 SNHLY and CDR2 FYNNEI. CDR3 sequence reads: CASTSRGLNTEAFF. CDR3 in DNA: TGTGCCAGCACCTCCAGGGGGTTAAACACTGAAGCTTTCTTT.

This clonotype was counted a few times. Given a much more abundant clone one base away, this may be a read error. The chain combines TRBV3-1 with TRBJ1-1; TRBD1 is a possible D gene (5 bases). The CDR3 covers 13 residues. The germline V gene encodes CDR1 LGHDT and CDR2 YNNKEL (reference sequence). The chain's CDR3 is CASRQELLQGAFF. CDR3 in DNA: TGTGCCAGCCGCCAAGAATTATTGCAGGGAGCTTTCTTT.

This clonotype appeared a few times. The V gene is TRBV7-9, the J gene TRBJ2-7; D not certain. V lost 5 bases and J lost 0, with 8 bases in between. Per germline, CDR1 SEHNR and CDR2 FQNEAQ (reference sequence). The CDR3 has 13 amino acids. CDR3 residues: CASSPHPSYEQYF. Written as DNA, the CDR3 is TGTGCCAGCAGCCCGCACCCCTCCTACGAGCAGTACTTC.

This clonotype showed up just a few times. This chain connects TRBV6-9 to TRBJ1-4, with TRBD1 matching 8 bases. Germline V gene sequence: CDR1 MNHGY, CDR2 SVAAGI. This CDR3 has 16 amino acids. The ends lost 1 base at V and 2 bases at J; junction bases unmatched: 3. As DNA, the CDR3 is TGTGCCAGCAGTTATTTCAGGGGGCTGACTAATGAAAAACTGTTTTTT. Amino acid sequence: CASSYFRGLTNEKLFF.

This clonotype has only a few counts. The chain has TRBV5-1 and TRBJ2-6, with 9 bases fitting TRBD1. Trimming at V came to 3 bases and at J to 0 bases, leaving 7 bases not matched to a gene. CDR3 length: 18 amino acids. Per the germline V gene, CDR1 is SGHRS and CDR2 is YFSETQ. DNA of the CDR3: TGCGCCAGCAGCTGGGGACAGGGACTAATCTCTGGGGCCAACGTCCTGACTTTC. It is translated as CASSWGQGLISGANVLTF.

In this sample, this clonotype turned up once. Since a much larger clone is just one base distant, this may be a read error. CDR3 sequence: CASNLGTGNLPLHF. In nucleotides, the CDR3 is TGTGCCAGCAACCTGGGGACAGGGAATTTACCCCTCCACTTT. The gene calls are TRBV3-1 and TRBJ1-6, with 9 bases lining up with TRBD1. There are 14 residues in the CDR3. The germline V gene has CDR1 LGHDT and CDR2 YNNKEL (reference sequence).

This chain's CDR3 is CATRLAGADTQYF. CDR3 DNA: TGTGCCACCAGGCTAGCGGGAGCAGATACGCAGTATTTT. V gene TRBV24-1 combines with J gene TRBJ2-3, with 10 nucleotides matching TRBD2. V lost 7 bases to trimming and J lost 4 bases; unmatched junction nucleotides: 1. Per the germline V gene, CDR1 is KGHDR and CDR2 is SFDVKD. The CDR3 is made up of 13 amino acids.

This clonotype was seen a few times. J is TRBJ2-3 and V is TRBV9; the D is unclear. V shed 0 bases and J shed 6 bases, with 14 bases lying between them. CDR3 length: 15 residues. Germline V gene data show CDR1 as SGDLS and CDR2 as YYNGEE. The CDR3: CASSVELQPVDTQYF. CDR3 nucleotide sequence: TGTGCCAGCAGCGTAGAGCTCCAGCCCGTGGATACGCAGTATTTT.

This clonotype came up many times. The chain has TRBV5-5 and TRBJ2-2, with 8 bases matching TRBD2. The V gene end was trimmed by 5 bases and the J gene end by 5 bases; junction bases not matched to a gene: 8. CDR3 length equals 15 residues. Germline CDR1 is SGHKS and CDR2 is YYEKEE (reference sequence). CDR3 coding DNA: TGTGCCAGCAGAATTGCGGGAGGCAGGACCGGGGAGCTGTTTTTT. As protein: CASRIAGGRTGELFF.

The chain employs TRBV7-3 and TRBJ1-2, with TRBD1 identical over 9 bases. With 5 bases clipped from V and 4 bases from J, the junction kept 11 bases outside the gene matches. The CDR3 runs to 16 residues. Germline V gene data show CDR1 as SGHTA and CDR2 as FQGTGA. The CDR3 DNA reads TGTGCCAGCAGCCCCGACTTGGGACAGGGAGGCTATGGCTACACCTTC. It is translated as CASSPDLGQGGYGYTF.

The rearrangement links TRBV11-2 to TRBJ2-5; D unclear. Per the germline V gene, CDR1 is SGHAT and CDR2 is FQNNGV. The CDR3 is 13 residues long. The V end was cut by 5 bases, the J end by 2 bases, with 9 bases between. The CDR3 loop is CASSPRIQETQYF. CDR3 DNA sequence: TGTGCCAGCAGCCCAAGAATACAAGAGACCCAGTACTTC.

This clonotype came up many times. The chain is built from TRBV10-3 and TRBJ1-4; weak D call: TRBD1 (6 bases). CDR3 length: 16 amino acids. V lost 2 bases and J 2 bases, leaving 12 bases between the germline ends. From germline, CDR1 is ENHRY and CDR2 SYGVKD. The CDR3 protein is CAISEQATGTNEKLFF. CDR3 sequence (DNA): TGTGCCATCAGTGAGCAGGCCACAGGGACTAATGAAAAACTGTTTTTT.

This clonotype has a handful of counts. The V call is TRBV7-6, the J call TRBJ2-5; possibly TRBD1 or TRBD2 for D (5 bases each). This CDR3 has 14 amino acids. Germline loops: CDR1 SGHVS, CDR2 FNYEAQ. V lost 5 bases and J 1 base, leaving 11 bases between the germline ends. The CDR3, as DNA: TGTGCCAGCAGCACCACCGGGACCCAAGAGACCCAGTACTTC. Its protein product is CASSTTGTQETQYF.

The V and J genes are TRBV12-3 or TRBV12-4 and TRBJ2-7; 9 bases line up with TRBD1. With 7 bases clipped from V and 1 base from J, the junction kept 11 bases outside the gene matches. This CDR3 spans 16 amino acids. This chain's CDR3 is CASTSPGTGNSYEQYF. For the CDR3, the DNA is TGTGCCAGCACCTCCCCTGGGACAGGGAATTCCTACGAGCAGTACTTC.

This clonotype was seen repeatedly, ten times or more. The chain is built from TRBV6-1 and TRBJ2-7, with a possible D match to TRBD2 (5 bases). Germline values: CDR1 MNHNS, CDR2 SASEGT. This CDR3 is 13 amino acids long. V lost 3 bases, J lost 9 bases, and 15 bases lay in between. The CDR3 sequence: CASSDEGGSVQYF. CDR3 DNA: TGTGCCAGCAGTGACGAAGGAGGATCGGTGCAGTACTTC.